This TCR beta chain emerged from a study of technical replicates of blood from a few donors. Sequencing was performed with immunoSEQ multiplex PCR; in TCRdb, only in-frame clones are kept and a portion is missing. Of about 53,000 clones detected, around 84% appear once; the ten largest clones hold about 5%. The CDR3 covers 16 residues. J was trimmed by 4 bases and V by 4 bases; bases with no gene match: 7. The germline gives CDR1 MGHRA, CDR2 YSYEKL. The sequenced sample consisted of PBMCs. The rearrangement links TRBV4-1 to TRBJ1-2; TRBD1 agrees at 12 bases. The receptor comes from a human donor in good health. Some clones in this sample may be carry-over from other donors' samples. This CDR3 reads CASSRGTGGAGYGYTF. CDR3 sequence (DNA): TGCGCCAGCAGCCGGGGGACAGGGGGCGCCGGCTATGGCTACACCTTC.